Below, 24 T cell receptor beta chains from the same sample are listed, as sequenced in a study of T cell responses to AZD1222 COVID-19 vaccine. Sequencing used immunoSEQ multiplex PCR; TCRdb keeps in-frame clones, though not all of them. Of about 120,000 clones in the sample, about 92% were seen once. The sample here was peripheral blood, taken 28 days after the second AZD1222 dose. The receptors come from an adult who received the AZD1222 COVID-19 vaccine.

The CDR3 loop is CASSVTLDYLNTEAFF. The DNA for the CDR3 is TGTGCCAGCAGTGTAACACTAGATTACTTGAACACTGAAGCTTTCTTT. This chain uses TRBV2 with TRBJ1-1; D gene uncertain. The CDR3 has 16 residues. Trimming left V 4 bases short and J 0 bases short, with 15 bases between. From germline, CDR1 is SNHLY and CDR2 FYNNEI.

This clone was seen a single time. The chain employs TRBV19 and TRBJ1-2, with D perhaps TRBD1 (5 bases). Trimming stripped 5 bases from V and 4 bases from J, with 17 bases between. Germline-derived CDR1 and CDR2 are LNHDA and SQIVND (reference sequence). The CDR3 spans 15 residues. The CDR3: CASSPYDSLPYGYTF. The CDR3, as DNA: TGTGCCAGTAGTCCTTATGACAGCCTTCCCTATGGCTACACCTTC.

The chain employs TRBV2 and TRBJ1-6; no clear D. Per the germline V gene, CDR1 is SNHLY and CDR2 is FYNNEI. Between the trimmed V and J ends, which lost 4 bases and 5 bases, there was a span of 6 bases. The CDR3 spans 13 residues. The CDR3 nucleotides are TGTGCCAGCAGTGTAGGCGATAATTCACCCCTCCACTTT. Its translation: CASSVGDNSPLHF.

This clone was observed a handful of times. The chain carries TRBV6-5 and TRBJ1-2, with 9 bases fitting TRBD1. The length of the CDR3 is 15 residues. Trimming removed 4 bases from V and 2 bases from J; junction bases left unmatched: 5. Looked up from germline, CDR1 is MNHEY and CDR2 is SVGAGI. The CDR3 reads CASSSQGAFNYGYTF. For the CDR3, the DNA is TGTGCCAGCAGTTCACAGGGGGCCTTCAACTATGGCTACACCTTC.

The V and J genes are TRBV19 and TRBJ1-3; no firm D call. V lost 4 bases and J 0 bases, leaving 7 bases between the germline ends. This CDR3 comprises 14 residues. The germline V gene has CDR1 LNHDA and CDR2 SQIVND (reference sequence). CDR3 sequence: CASSTGRSGNTIYF. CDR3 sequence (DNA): TGTGCCAGTAGTACAGGCCGCTCTGGAAACACCATATATTTT. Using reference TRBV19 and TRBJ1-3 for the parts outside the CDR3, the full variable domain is DGGITQSPKYLFRKEGQNVTLSCEQNLNHDAMYWYRQDPGQGLRLIYYSQIVNDFQKGDIAEGYSVSREKKESFPLTVTSAQKNPTAFYLCASSTGRSGNTIYFGEGSWLTVV.

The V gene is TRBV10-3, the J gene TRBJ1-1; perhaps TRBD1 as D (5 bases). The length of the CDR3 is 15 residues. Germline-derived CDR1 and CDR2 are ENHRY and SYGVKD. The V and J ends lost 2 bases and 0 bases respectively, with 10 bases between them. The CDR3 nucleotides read TGTGCCATCAGTGAGCCGGGACTTTTGAACACTGAAGCTTTCTTT. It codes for CAISEPGLLNTEAFF.

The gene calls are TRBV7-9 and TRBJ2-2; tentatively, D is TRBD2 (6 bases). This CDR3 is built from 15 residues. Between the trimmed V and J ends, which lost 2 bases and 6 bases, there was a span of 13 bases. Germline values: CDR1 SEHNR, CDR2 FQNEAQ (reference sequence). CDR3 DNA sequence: TGTGCCAGCAGCTTAATGGCGGGGAAACCCGGGGAGCTGTTTTTT. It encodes CASSLMAGKPGELFF.

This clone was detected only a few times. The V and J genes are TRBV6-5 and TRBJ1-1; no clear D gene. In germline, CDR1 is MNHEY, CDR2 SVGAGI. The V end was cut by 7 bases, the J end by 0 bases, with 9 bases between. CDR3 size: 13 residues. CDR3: CASKGLMNTEAFF. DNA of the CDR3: TGTGCCAGCAAAGGACTGATGAACACTGAAGCTTTCTTT.

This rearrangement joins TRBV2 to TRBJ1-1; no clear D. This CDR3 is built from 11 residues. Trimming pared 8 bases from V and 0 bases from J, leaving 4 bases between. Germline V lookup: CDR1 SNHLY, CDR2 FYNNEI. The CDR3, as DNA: TGTGCCAGCTTGTTGAACACTGAAGCTTTCTTT. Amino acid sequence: CASLLNTEAFF.

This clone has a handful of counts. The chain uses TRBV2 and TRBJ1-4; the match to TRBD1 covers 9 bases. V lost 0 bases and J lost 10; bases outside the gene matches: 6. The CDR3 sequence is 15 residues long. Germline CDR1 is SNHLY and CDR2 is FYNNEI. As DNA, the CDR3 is TGTGCCAGCAGTGAAGCGTGGGACAGGGAGTCAAAACTGTTTTTT. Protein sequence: CASSEAWDRESKLFF.

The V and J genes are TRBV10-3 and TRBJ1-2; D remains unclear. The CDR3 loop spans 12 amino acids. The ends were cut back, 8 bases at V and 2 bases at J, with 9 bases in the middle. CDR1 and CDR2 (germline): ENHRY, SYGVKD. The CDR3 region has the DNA TGTGCCATCTTGGGGAGAAACTATGGCTACACCTTC. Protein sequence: CAILGRNYGYTF.

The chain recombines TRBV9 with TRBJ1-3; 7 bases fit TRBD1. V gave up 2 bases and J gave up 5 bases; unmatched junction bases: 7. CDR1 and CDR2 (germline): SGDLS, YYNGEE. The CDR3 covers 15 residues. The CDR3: CASSVETGNRNTIYF. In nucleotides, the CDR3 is TGTGCCAGCAGCGTCGAGACAGGGAACAGAAACACCATATATTTT.

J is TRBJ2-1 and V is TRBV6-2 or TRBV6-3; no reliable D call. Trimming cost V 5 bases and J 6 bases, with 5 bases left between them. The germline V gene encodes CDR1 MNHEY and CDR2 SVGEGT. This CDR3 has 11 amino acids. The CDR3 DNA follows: TGTGCCAGCAGTCCCCTCAATGAGCAGTTCTTC. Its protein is CASSPLNEQFF.

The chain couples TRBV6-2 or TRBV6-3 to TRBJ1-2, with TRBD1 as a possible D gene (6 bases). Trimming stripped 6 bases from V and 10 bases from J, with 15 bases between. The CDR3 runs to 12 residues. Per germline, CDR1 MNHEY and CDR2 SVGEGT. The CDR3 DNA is TGTGCCAGCAGCCCCGGGACAAAGGTCTACACCTTC. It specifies CASSPGTKVYTF.

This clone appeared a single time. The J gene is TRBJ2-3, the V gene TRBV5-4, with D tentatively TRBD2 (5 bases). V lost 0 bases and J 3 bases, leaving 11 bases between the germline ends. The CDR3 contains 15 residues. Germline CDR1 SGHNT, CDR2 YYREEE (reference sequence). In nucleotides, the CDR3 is TGTGCCAGCAGCTTGGTGGCTAGCATTACAGATACGCAGTATTTT. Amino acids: CASSLVASITDTQYF.

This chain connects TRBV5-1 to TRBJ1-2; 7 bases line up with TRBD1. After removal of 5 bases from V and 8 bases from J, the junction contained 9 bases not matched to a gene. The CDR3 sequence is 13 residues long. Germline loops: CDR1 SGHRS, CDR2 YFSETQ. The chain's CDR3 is CASSFGTVGGYTF. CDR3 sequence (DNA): TGCGCCAGCAGTTTTGGGACAGTCGGGGGCTACACCTTC.

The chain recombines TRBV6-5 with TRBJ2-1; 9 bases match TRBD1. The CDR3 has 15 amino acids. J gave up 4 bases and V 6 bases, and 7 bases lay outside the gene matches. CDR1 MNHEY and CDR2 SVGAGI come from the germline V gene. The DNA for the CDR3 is TGTGCCAGCAGAAAGACAGGGGGGAGGTACAATGAGCAGTTCTTC. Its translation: CASRKTGGRYNEQFF.

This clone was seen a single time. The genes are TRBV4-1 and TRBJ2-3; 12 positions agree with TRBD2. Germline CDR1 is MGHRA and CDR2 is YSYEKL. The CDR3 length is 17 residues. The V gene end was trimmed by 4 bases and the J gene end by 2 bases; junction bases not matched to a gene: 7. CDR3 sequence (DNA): TGCGCCAGCAGCCTTATACTAGCGGGAGGACCCACAGATACGCAGTATTTT. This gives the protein CASSLILAGGPTDTQYF.

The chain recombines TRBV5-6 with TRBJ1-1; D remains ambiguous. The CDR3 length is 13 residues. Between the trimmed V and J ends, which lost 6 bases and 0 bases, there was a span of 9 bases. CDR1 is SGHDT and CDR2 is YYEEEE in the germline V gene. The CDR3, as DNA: TGTGCCAGCACGGGCAGGATGAACACTGAAGCTTTCTTT. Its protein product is CASTGRMNTEAFF.

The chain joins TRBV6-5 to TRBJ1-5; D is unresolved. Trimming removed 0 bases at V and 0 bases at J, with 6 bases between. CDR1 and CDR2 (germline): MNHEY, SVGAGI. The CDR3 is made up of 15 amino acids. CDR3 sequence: CASSYSIFSNQPQHF. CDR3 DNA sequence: TGTGCCAGCAGTTACTCGATATTTAGCAATCAGCCCCAGCATTTT.

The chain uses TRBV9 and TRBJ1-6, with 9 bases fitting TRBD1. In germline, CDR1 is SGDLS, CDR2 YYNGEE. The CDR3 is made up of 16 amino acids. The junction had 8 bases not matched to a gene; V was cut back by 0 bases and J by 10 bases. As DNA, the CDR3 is TGTGCCAGCAGCGTAGAAGGTAACAGGGGGCAATCACCCCTCCACTTT. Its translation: CASSVEGNRGQSPLHF.

CDR3 sequence: CASSPERTARYEQYF. The CDR3 DNA sequence: TGTGCCAGCAGCCCGGAGAGAACGGCAAGGTACGAGCAGTACTTC. The chain combines TRBV7-2 with TRBJ2-7; D unclear. The CDR3 length is 15 residues. Per germline, CDR1 SGHTA and CDR2 FQGNSA. V dropped 5 bases and J dropped 4 bases, with 18 bases sitting between them.

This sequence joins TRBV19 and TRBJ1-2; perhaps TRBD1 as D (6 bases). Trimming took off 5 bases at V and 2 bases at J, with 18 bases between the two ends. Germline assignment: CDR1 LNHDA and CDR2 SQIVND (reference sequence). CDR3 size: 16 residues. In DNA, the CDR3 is TGTGCCAGTAGTTTGCCCGGGACACAGGACAACTATGGCTACACCTTC. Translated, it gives CASSLPGTQDNYGYTF. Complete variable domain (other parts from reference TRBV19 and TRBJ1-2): DGGITQSPKYLFRKEGQNVTLSCEQNLNHDAMYWYRQDPGQGLRLIYYSQIVNDFQKGDIAEGYSVSREKKESFPLTVTSAQKNPTAFYLCASSLPGTQDNYGYTFGSGTRLTVV.

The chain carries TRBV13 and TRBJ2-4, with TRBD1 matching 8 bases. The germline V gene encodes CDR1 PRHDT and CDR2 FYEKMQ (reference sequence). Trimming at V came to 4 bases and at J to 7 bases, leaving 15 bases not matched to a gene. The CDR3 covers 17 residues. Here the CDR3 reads CASSSRQGSTELNIQYF. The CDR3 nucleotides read TGTGCCAGCAGCTCCCGACAGGGGAGTACGGAATTGAACATTCAGTACTTC.